The sequence of this T cell receptor (beta chain) was determined in a study of T cell repertoires in cytomegalovirus infection. TCRdb ran MiXCR on the reads and lists one entry per CDR3 protein. This table holds about 310,000 distinct CDR3 sequences, 17% found once. General study points: Using cumulative public TCR beta family frequency, the authors identified those who carried CMV together with the relevant HLA.

Trimming took 7 bases from V and 5 from J, leaving 14 bases between them. Germline V gene data show CDR1 as LNHDA and CDR2 as SQIVND (reference sequence). This CDR3 is 13 amino acids long. This clonotype was observed a few times. Its antigen is undetermined. The material sequenced was PBMCs. V is TRBV19 and J is TRBJ1-1, with D tentatively TRBD1 (5 bases). The clonotype originates from a human donor in good health (CMV status not recorded). Some clones in this sample may be carry-over from other donors' samples. This chain's CDR3 is CASNDQGGTEAFF. DNA of the CDR3: TGTGCCAGTAATGATCAGGGAGGAACTGAAGCTTTCTTT.